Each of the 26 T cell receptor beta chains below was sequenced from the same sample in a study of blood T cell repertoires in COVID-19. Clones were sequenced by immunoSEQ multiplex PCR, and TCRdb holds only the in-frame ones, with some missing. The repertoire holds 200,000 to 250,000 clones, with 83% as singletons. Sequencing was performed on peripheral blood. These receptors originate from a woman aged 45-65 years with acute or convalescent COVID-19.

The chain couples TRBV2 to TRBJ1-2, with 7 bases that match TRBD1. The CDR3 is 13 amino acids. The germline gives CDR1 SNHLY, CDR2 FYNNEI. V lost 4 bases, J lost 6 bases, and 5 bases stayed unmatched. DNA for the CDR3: TGTGCCAGCAGTGTACAGGGGAGAGATGGCTACACCTTC. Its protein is CASSVQGRDGYTF. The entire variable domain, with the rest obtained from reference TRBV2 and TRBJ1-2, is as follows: EPEVTQTPSHQVTQMGQEVILRCVPISNHLYFYWYRQILGQKVEFLVSFYNNEISEKSEIFDDQFSVERPDGSNFTLKIRSTKLEDSAMYFCASSVQGRDGYTFGSGTRLTVV.

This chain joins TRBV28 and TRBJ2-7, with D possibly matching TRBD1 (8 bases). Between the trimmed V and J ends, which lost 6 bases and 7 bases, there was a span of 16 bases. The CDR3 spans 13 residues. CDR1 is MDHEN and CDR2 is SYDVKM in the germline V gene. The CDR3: CASRDTGGGEQYF. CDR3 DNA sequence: TGTGCCAGCAGGGATACAGGGGGGGGAGAGCAGTACTTC.

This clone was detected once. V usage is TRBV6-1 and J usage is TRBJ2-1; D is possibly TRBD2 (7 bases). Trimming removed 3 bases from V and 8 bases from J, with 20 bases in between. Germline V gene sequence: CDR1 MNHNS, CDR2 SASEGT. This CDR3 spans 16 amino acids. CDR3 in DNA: TGTGCCAGCAGTGATAGAGGGGGGAGGGCCGCTTATGAGCAGTTCTTC. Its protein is CASSDRGGRAAYEQFF.

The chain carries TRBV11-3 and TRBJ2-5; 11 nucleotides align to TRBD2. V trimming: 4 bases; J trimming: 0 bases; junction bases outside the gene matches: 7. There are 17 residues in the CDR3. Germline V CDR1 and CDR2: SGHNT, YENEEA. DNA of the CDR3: TGTGCCAGCAGCTCGGGGACTAGCGGCAGTTACCAAGAGACCCAGTACTTC. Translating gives CASSSGTSGSYQETQYF.

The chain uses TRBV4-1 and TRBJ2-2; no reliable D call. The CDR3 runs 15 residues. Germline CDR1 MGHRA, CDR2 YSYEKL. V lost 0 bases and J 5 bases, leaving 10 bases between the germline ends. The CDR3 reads CASSQEPSSTGELFF. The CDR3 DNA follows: TGCGCCAGCAGCCAAGAACCTAGTTCGACCGGGGAGCTGTTTTTT.

CDR3 coding DNA: TGTGCCAGCAGTTTTCGGGGAAATCAGCCCCAGCATTTT. Translated, it gives CASSFRGNQPQHF. This chain links TRBV12-3 or TRBV12-4 with TRBJ1-5, with D unclear. Trimming pared 3 bases from V and 4 bases from J, leaving 7 bases between. The CDR3 runs 13 residues.

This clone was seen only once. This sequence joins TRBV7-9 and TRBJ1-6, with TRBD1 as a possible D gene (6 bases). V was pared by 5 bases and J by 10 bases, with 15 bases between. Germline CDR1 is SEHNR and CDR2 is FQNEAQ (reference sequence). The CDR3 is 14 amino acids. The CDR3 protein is CASSKQGQGSPLHF. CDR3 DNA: TGTGCCAGCAGCAAACAGGGTCAGGGATCACCCCTCCACTTT. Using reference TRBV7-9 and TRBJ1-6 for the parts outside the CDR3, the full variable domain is DTGVSQNPRHKITKRGQNVTFRCDPISEHNRLYWYRQTLGQGPEFLTYFQNEAQLEKSRLLSDRFSAERPKGSFSTLEIQRTEQGDSAMYLCASSKQGQGSPLHFGNGTRLTVT.

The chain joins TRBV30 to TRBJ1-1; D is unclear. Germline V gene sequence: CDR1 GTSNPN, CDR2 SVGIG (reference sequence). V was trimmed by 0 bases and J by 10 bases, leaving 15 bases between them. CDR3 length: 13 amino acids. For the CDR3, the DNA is TGTGCCTGGAGTGTCAGCGAAAAAGGCGGAGCTTTCTTT. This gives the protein CAWSVSEKGGAFF.

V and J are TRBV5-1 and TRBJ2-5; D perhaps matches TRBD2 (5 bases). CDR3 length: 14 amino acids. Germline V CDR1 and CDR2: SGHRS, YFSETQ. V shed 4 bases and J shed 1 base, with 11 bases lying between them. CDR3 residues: CASSVLLAQETQYF. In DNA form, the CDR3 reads TGCGCCAGCAGCGTCCTTCTAGCCCAAGAGACCCAGTACTTC. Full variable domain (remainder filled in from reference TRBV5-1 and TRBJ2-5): KAGVTQTPRYLIKTRGQQVTLSCSPISGHRSVSWYQQTPGQGLQFLFEYFSETQRNKGNFPGRFSGRQFSNSRSEMNVSTLELGDSALYLCASSVLLAQETQYFGPGTRLLVL.

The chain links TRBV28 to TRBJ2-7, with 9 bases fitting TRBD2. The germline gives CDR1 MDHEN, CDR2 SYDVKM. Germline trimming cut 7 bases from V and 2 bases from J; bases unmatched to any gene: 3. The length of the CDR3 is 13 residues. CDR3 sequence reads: CASTGLAPYEQYF. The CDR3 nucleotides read TGTGCCAGCACCGGACTAGCGCCCTACGAGCAGTACTTC.

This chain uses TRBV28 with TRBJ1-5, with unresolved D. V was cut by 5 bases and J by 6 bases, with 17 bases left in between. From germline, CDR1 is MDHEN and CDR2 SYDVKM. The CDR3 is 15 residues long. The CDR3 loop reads CASSPPFLGGQPQHF. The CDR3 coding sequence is TGTGCCAGCAGTCCCCCCTTCCTGGGAGGTCAGCCCCAGCATTTT.

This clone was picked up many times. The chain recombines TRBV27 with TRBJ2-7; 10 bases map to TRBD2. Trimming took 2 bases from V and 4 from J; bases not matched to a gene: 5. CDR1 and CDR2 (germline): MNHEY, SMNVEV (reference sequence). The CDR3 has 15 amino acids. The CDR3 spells CASSLMASGSYEQYF. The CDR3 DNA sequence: TGTGCCAGCAGTTTAATGGCTAGCGGGAGTTACGAGCAGTACTTC.

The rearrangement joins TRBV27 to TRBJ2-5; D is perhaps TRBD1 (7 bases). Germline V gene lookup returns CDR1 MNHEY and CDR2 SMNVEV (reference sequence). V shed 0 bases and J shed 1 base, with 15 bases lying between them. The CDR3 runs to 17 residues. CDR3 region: CASSLSQEGQPQETQYF. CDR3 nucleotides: TGTGCCAGCAGTTTATCGCAGGAGGGACAGCCCCAAGAGACCCAGTACTTC.

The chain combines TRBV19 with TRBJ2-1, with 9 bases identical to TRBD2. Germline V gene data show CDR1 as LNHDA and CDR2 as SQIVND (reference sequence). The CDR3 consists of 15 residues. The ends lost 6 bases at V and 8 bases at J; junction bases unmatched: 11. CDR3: CASRELAGLGDEQFF. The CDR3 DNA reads TGTGCCAGTAGAGAACTAGCGGGCCTAGGGGATGAGCAGTTCTTC.

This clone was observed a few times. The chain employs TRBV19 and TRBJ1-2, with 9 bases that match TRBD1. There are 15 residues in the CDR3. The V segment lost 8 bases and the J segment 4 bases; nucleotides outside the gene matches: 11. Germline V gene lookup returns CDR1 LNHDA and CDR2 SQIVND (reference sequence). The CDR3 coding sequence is TGTGCCAGTTCCCCGACAGGGACAGGGTTCTATGGCTACACCTTC. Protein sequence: CASSPTGTGFYGYTF.

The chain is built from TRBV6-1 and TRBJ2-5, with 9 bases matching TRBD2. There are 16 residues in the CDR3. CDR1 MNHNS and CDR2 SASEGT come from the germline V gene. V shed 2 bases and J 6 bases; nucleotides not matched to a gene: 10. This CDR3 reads CASSEIRASGAKTQYF. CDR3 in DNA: TGTGCCAGCAGTGAAATTCGGGCTAGCGGGGCGAAGACCCAGTACTTC.

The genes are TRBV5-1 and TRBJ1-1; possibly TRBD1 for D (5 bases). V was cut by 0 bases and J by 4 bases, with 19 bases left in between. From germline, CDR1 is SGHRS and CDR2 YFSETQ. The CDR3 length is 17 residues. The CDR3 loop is CASSLAPGNRRGTEAFF. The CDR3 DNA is TGCGCCAGCAGCTTGGCCCCAGGGAATCGTAGGGGCACTGAAGCTTTCTTT.

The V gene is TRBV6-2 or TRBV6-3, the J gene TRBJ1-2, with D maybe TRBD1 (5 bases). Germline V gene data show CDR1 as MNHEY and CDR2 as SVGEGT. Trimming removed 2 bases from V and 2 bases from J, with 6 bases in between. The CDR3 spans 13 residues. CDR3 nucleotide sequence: TGTGCCAGCAGTTACGACAGAAACTATGGCTACACCTTC. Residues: CASSYDRNYGYTF.

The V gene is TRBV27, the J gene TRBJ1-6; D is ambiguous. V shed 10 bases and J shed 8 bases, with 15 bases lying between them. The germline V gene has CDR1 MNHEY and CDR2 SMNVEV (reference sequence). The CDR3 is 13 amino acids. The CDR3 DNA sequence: TGTGCCACCTCGTCGGGTGCACATTCACCCCTCCACTTT. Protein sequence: CATSSGAHSPLHF.

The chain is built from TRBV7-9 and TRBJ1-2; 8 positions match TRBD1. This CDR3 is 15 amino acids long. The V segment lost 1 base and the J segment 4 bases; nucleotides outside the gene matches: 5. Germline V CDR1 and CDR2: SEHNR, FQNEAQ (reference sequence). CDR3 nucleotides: TGTGCCAGCAGCTTAGGGACAGGGAACATCTATGGCTACACCTTC. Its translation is CASSLGTGNIYGYTF.

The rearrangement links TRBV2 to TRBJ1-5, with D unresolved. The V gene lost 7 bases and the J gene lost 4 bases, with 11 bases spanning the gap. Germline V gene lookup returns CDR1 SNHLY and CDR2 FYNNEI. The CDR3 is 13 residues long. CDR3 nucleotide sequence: TGTGCCAGCACCGGACTTTGGAATCAGCCCCAGCATTTT. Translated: CASTGLWNQPQHF.

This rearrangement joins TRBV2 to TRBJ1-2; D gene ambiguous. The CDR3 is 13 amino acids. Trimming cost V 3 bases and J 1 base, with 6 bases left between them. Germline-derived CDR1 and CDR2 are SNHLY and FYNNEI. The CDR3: CASSDRINYGYTF. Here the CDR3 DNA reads TGTGCCAGCAGTGACAGAATTAACTATGGCTACACCTTC.

The CDR3 loop reads CAIKTGGGNTIYF. CDR3 sequence (DNA): TGTGCCATCAAGACAGGGGGAGGAAACACCATATATTTT. The chain combines TRBV10-3 with TRBJ1-3; 9 nucleotides agree with TRBD1. In germline, CDR1 is ENHRY, CDR2 SYGVKD. V gave up 7 bases and J gave up 4 bases; unmatched junction bases: 2. The CDR3 is 13 residues long.

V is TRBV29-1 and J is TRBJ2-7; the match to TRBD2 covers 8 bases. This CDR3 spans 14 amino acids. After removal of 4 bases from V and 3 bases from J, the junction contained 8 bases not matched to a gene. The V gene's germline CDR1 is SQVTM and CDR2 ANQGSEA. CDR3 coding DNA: TGCAGCGTTGGGTCGGCGGGGGGCCGCTACGAGCAGTACTTC. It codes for CSVGSAGGRYEQYF.

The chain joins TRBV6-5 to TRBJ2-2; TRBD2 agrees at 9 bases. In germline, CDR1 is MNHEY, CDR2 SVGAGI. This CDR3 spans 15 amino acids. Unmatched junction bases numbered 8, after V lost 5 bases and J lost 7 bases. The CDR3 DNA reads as TGTGCCAGCAGTCCCCCGGGACTAGCCCGCGGGGAGCTGTTTTTT. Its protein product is CASSPPGLARGELFF.

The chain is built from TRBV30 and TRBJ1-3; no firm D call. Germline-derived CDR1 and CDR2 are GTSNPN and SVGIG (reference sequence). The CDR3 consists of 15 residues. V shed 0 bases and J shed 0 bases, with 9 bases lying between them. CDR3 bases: TGTGCCTGGAGTGTATCTCTCAGCTCTGGAAACACCATATATTTT. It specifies CAWSVSLSSGNTIYF.